The present T cell receptor beta chain was sequenced within a study of T-cell reconstitution after alpha-beta-depleted transplantation in children. The CDR3 consists of 16 residues. Germline V lookup: CDR1 MGHRA, CDR2 YSYEKL. V was shortened by 6 bases and J by 4 bases, with 18 bases between the two germline ends. As it was prepared, the TCRbeta library received unique molecular identifiers. TCRdb processed the PCR reads anew with MiXCR; each CDR3 protein has one entry. The sample lists about 420,000 distinct CDR3 sequences, roughly 17% occurring once. For this clonotype: What it binds is unknown.

Points from the study as a whole: Surviving recipient T cells and intrathymic progenitors accounted for some patients' high TCRbeta diversity at day 60. Several hundred graft clones that had expanded were reportedly the source of alpha-beta T cells about two months after transplant. T-cell numbers and diversity, one year after transplant, stemmed largely from T cells that were newly produced.

The specimen was PBMCs, mostly from graft donor cells, collected 360 days after TCRalphabeta/CD19-depleted stem cell transplant. The V gene is TRBV4-1, the J gene TRBJ2-2, with D maybe TRBD2 (5 bases). The TCR originated in a boy under two years old who had a stem cell transplant for Wiskott-Aldrich syndrome, so the T cells may come from the graft donor. CDR3 region: CASSLSSNAGTGELFF. The CDR3 DNA is TGCGCCAGCAGTCTTAGTAGCAACGCGGGCACCGGGGAGCTGTTTTTT.